The TCR beta chain described here comes from a study of cytomegalovirus exposure and HLA in healthy donors. Study-wide findings and caveats: In presence/absence analyses, roughly uniform sequencing depth across donors was assumed.

The ends lost 5 bases at V and 0 bases at J; junction bases unmatched: 5. The germline gives CDR1 SGHVS, CDR2 FQNEAQ. The length of the CDR3 is 18 residues. Details on this clone: Its target is not known.

PCR used 60 Vbeta primers and 13 Jbeta primers. Some clones are missing from TCRdb's copy, which holds only in-frame ones; the method was immunoSEQ multiplex PCR. The table includes about 150,000 clones, 80% to 85% detected once. The genes are TRBV7-8 and TRBJ2-6; 12 nucleotides agree with TRBD2. This TCR was sampled from a man aged 18 to 30 in good health and CMV-seronegative. The material sequenced was PBMCs. This chain's CDR3 is CASSPRTSGNSGANVLTF. CDR3 in DNA: TGTGCCAGCAGCCCGAGGACTAGCGGGAACTCTGGGGCCAACGTCCTGACTTTC.